Each of the 32 T cell receptor beta chains below was sequenced from the same sample in a study of Ad26.COV2.S vaccination and SARS-CoV-2 variants. The treatment is: roughly 18 received Ad26.COV2.S at low or high dose, single or two shots; about 5 received placebo; per-sample allocation not given. Repertoires come from day 63 after the first vaccine or placebo injection. Sequenced by immunoSEQ multiplex PCR; TCRdb stores in-frame clones only, minus some. The sample consists of about 440,000 clones, less than 95% of them appearing once. Source: peripheral blood, taken in a trial of Ad26.COV2.S vaccine versus placebo. Receptors originate from a person aged 18-60 years who received the Ad26.COV2.S COVID-19 vaccine or a placebo.

The chain couples TRBV12-3 or TRBV12-4 to TRBJ1-6; no reliable D call. The CDR3 sequence is 12 residues long. Deletions cut 6 bases from V and 8 bases from J, with 8 bases between. CDR3 in amino acids: CASRAGDSPLHF. The CDR3 DNA reads TGTGCCAGCAGGGCCGGGGATTCACCCCTCCACTTT.

The J gene is TRBJ2-7, the V gene TRBV27; unclear D gene. Germline CDR1 reads MNHEY; CDR2 reads SMNVEV (reference sequence). The CDR3 runs 12 residues. Trimming removed 8 bases from V and 3 bases from J, with 11 bases in between. CDR3: CASGRPLYEQYF. The CDR3 coding sequence is TGTGCCAGCGGTCGGCCCCTCTACGAGCAGTACTTC.

The CDR3 DNA is TGTGCCAGCAGCCGGGACGGAGAATATGGCTACACCTTC. Residues: CASSRDGEYGYTF. The chain employs TRBV11-1 and TRBJ1-2; D is perhaps TRBD1 (5 bases). The germline CDR1 and CDR2 sequences are SGHAT and FQDESV (reference sequence). This CDR3 contains 13 residues. Trimming pared 5 bases from V and 5 bases from J, leaving 12 bases between.

For this clone: This sample also contains other DNA sequences that code for the same CDR3. The chain is built from TRBV7-9 and TRBJ1-5, with D hard to call. This CDR3 spans 13 amino acids. The germline V gene encodes CDR1 SEHNR and CDR2 FQNEAQ (reference sequence). V was cut by 5 bases and J by 1 base, with 6 bases left in between. The CDR3 loop reads CASSLNSNQPQHF. In DNA, the CDR3 is TGTGCCAGCAGCCTAAACAGCAATCAGCCCCAGCATTTT.

The rearrangement links TRBV9 to TRBJ2-7, with TRBD2 as a possible D gene (5 bases). This CDR3 region has 16 residues. Looked up from germline, CDR1 is SGDLS and CDR2 is YYNGEE. V was trimmed by 2 bases and J by 4 bases, leaving 19 bases between them. The CDR3 DNA reads TGTGCCAGCAGCGTCGGGGAATCCGCGCTGAGGTACGAGCAGTACTTC. Its protein is CASSVGESALRYEQYF.

The V call is TRBV5-1, the J call TRBJ2-5; a possible D gene is TRBD1 (5 bases). V was clipped by 0 bases and J by 2 bases, with 11 bases between them. From germline, CDR1 is SGHRS and CDR2 YFSETQ. This CDR3 region has 15 residues. This CDR3 is CASSLVSRAQETQYF. DNA for the CDR3: TGCGCCAGCAGCTTGGTTTCCAGGGCTCAAGAGACCCAGTACTTC. Drawing the rest from reference TRBV5-1 and TRBJ2-5, the complete variable domain is KAGVTQTPRYLIKTRGQQVTLSCSPISGHRSVSWYQQTPGQGLQFLFEYFSETQRNKGNFPGRFSGRQFSNSRSEMNVSTLELGDSALYLCASSLVSRAQETQYFGPGTRLLVL.

The rearrangement links TRBV19 to TRBJ1-5, with 7 positions matching TRBD1. This CDR3 has 13 amino acids. After removal of 9 bases from V and 3 bases from J, the junction contained 5 bases not matched to a gene. Looked up from germline, CDR1 is LNHDA and CDR2 is SQIVND (reference sequence). CDR3 amino acids: CASRDRLNQPQHF. DNA for the CDR3: TGTGCCAGCAGGGACAGACTCAATCAGCCCCAGCATTTT.

On this clone: Other DNA sequences in this specimen translate into the identical CDR3. The rearrangement uses TRBV20-1 and TRBJ2-2, with a possible D match to TRBD1 (5 bases). Looked up from germline, CDR1 is DFQATT and CDR2 is SNEGSKA (reference sequence). This CDR3 contains 11 residues. V lost 2 bases to trimming and J lost 7 bases, with 5 bases between them. CDR3 residues: CSARQGGELFF. CDR3 in DNA: TGCAGTGCTAGACAGGGCGGGGAGCTGTTTTTT.

This chain connects TRBV18 to TRBJ2-1; 13 nucleotides line up with TRBD2. CDR3 length: 15 amino acids. Trimming at V came to 3 bases and at J to 9 bases, leaving 5 bases not matched to a gene. The germline CDR1 and CDR2 sequences are KGHSH and LQKENI. CDR3 region: CASSPGTSGTGEQFF. CDR3 DNA: TGTGCCAGCTCACCCGGGACTAGCGGGACTGGTGAGCAGTTCTTC.

The chain joins TRBV3-1 (or the pseudogene TRBV3-2) to TRBJ2-7; 13 positions agree with TRBD2. The J segment lost 0 bases and the V segment lost 5 bases, leaving 1 base of the junction unmatched. The CDR3 length is 15 residues. Germline V lookup: CDR1 LGHDT, CDR2 YNNKEL (reference sequence). The CDR3 here is CASSWTSGSSYEQYF. In nucleotides, the CDR3 is TGTGCCAGCAGCTGGACTAGCGGGAGCTCCTACGAGCAGTACTTC.

This clone has just a few counts. The J gene is TRBJ2-2, the V gene TRBV7-2; TRBD2 matches 9 bases. Germline V gene data show CDR1 as SGHTA and CDR2 as FQGNSA. There are 16 residues in the CDR3. The V segment lost 4 bases and the J segment 1 base; nucleotides outside the gene matches: 4. The CDR3 DNA follows: TGTGCCAGCAGCTCCAAAGCGGGAGGGAACACCGGGGAGCTGTTTTTT. Translating it yields CASSSKAGGNTGELFF. The variable domain in full, completed from reference TRBV7-2 and TRBJ2-2, reads GAGVSQSPSNKVTEKGKDVELRCDPISGHTALYWYRQSLGQGLEFLIYFQGNSAPDKSGLPSDRFSAERTGGSVSTLTIQRTQQEDSAVYLCASSSKAGGNTGELFFGEGSRLTVL.

This clone was detected once. The CDR3, as DNA: TGCGCCAGCAGCCTGGGGGACATCCAAGAGACCCAGTACTTC. It codes for CASSLGDIQETQYF. V gene TRBV5-1 combines with J gene TRBJ2-5, with TRBD1 as a possible D gene (6 bases). This CDR3 comprises 14 residues. The V gene's germline CDR1 is SGHRS and CDR2 YFSETQ. Trimming cost V 4 bases and J 1 base, with 11 bases left between them.

Of note for this clone: The sample contains more than one DNA sequence encoding this CDR3. This chain links TRBV19 with TRBJ2-5, with D unresolved. This CDR3 has 11 residues. From germline, CDR1 is LNHDA and CDR2 SQIVND (reference sequence). Trimming took off 5 bases at V and 2 bases at J, with 3 bases between the two ends. The CDR3 coding sequence is TGTGCCAGTAGTGCACAAGAGACCCAGTACTTC. Translation gives CASSAQETQYF.

V is TRBV5-1 and J is TRBJ2-3; 9 bases match TRBD2. This CDR3 is 18 amino acids long. With 0 bases clipped from V and 0 bases from J, the junction kept 8 bases outside the gene matches. CDR1 and CDR2 from the germline V gene are SGHRS and YFSETQ. In DNA, the CDR3 is TGCGCCAGCAGCTTGGACGGGACTAGCCTTTCTAGCACAGATACGCAGTATTTT. Translation gives CASSLDGTSLSSTDTQYF.

This chain connects TRBV12-3 or TRBV12-4 to TRBJ2-1; D gene unclear. The ends were cut back, 5 bases at V and 13 bases at J, with 15 bases in the middle. The CDR3 runs 12 residues. The DNA for the CDR3 is TGTGCCAGCAGTAGAATCAGACATTATCAGTTCTTC. This codes for CASSRIRHYQFF.

The chain couples TRBV5-6 to TRBJ1-5; TRBD1 aligns across 11 bases. Germline V gives CDR1 SGHDT, CDR2 YYEEEE. The CDR3 totals 17 residues. Unmatched junction bases numbered 3, after V lost 1 base and J lost 0 bases. Here the CDR3 reads CASSLWDRGDSNQPQHF. The CDR3 nucleotides read TGTGCCAGCAGCTTGTGGGACAGGGGGGATAGCAATCAGCCCCAGCATTTT. Full variable domain (missing parts from reference TRBV5-6 and TRBJ1-5): DAGVTQSPTHLIKTRGQQVTLRCSPKSGHDTVSWYQQALGQGPQFIFQYYEEEERQRGNFPDRFSGHQFPNYSSELNVNALLLGDSALYLCASSLWDRGDSNQPQHFGDGTRLSIL.

As DNA, the CDR3 is TGTGCCAGCAGCGTAGGGGTAGGACAGGGAAATGAGCAGTTCTTC. Translated, it gives CASSVGVGQGNEQFF. The chain employs TRBV9 and TRBJ2-1; TRBD1 agrees at 8 bases. The CDR3 consists of 15 residues. The germline gives CDR1 SGDLS, CDR2 YYNGEE. With 0 bases clipped from V and 7 bases from J, the junction kept 6 bases outside the gene matches.

V is TRBV21-1 and J is TRBJ2-7; the D call TRBD2 from the table was never checked on the DNA. TRBV21-1 is reported as a pseudogene. The CDR3 is 15 residues long. CDR3 sequence reads: CASSSPRGLSYEQYF. The CDR3 DNA reads as TGTGCCAGCAGCTCCCCTCGAGGTCTCTCCTACGAGCAGTACTTC.

The gene calls are TRBV29-1 and TRBJ1-1, with 8 bases that match TRBD1. The CDR3 is made up of 12 amino acids. The germline V gene has CDR1 SQVTM and CDR2 ANQGSEA. With 4 bases clipped from V and 6 bases from J, the junction kept 4 bases outside the gene matches. CDR3 nucleotides: TGCAGCGTTGCGACAGGGGCGTCTGAAGCTTTCTTT. Amino acids: CSVATGASEAFF.

This chain links TRBV7-8 with TRBJ2-7, with unresolved D. Trimming removed 2 bases from V and 7 bases from J, with 12 bases in between. The CDR3 is made up of 13 amino acids. Germline CDR1 SGHVS, CDR2 FQNEAQ. CDR3 DNA sequence: TGTGCCAGCAGCTTATTAGGAGTAGGTGAGCAGTACTTC. Encoded protein: CASSLLGVGEQYF.

The chain is built from TRBV12-3 or TRBV12-4 and TRBJ2-1; D possibly corresponds to TRBD1 (6 bases). With 6 bases removed from V and 7 bases from J, the gap between germline ends came to 13 bases. The CDR3 spans 13 residues. CDR3 DNA sequence: TGTGCCAGCAGCGAGACAGGTGGAAATGAGCAGTTCTTC. Translated, it gives CASSETGGNEQFF.

Concerning this clone itself: Additional DNA sequences in this sample encode the identical CDR3. The chain recombines TRBV7-9 with TRBJ1-4, with a tentative D call TRBD1 (5 bases). The CDR3 is 13 amino acids. Germline V lookup: CDR1 SEHNR, CDR2 FQNEAQ (reference sequence). V lost 4 bases to trimming and J lost 4 bases, with 7 bases between them. CDR3 loop: CASSWGSNEKLFF. DNA of the CDR3: TGTGCCAGCAGCTGGGGGAGTAATGAAAAACTGTTTTTT.

The V call is TRBV5-1, the J call TRBJ2-7, with TRBD1 matching 9 bases. J lost 7 bases, V lost 2 bases, and 4 bases had no gene match. CDR3 length: 13 amino acids. CDR1 is SGHRS and CDR2 is YFSETQ in the germline V gene. For the CDR3, the DNA is TGCGCCAGCAGCTTTCCGACAGGGGGTGAGCAGTACTTC. Its protein is CASSFPTGGEQYF.

The chain uses TRBV24-1 and TRBJ2-2; 7 bases match TRBD1. Germline trimming cut 1 base from V and 7 bases from J; bases unmatched to any gene: 5. Germline V CDR1 and CDR2: KGHDR, SFDVKD. CDR3 length: 15 amino acids. The CDR3 sequence is CATSDLRTGSGELFF. In DNA form, the CDR3 reads TGTGCCACCAGTGATTTAAGGACAGGCAGCGGGGAGCTGTTTTTT.

The gene calls are TRBV7-9 and TRBJ2-5; D tentatively reads TRBD1 or TRBD2 (5 bases each). The CDR3 has 15 residues. Trimming pared 0 bases from V and 5 bases from J, leaving 13 bases between. Germline V gene lookup returns CDR1 SEHNR and CDR2 FQNEAQ (reference sequence). The chain's CDR3 is CASSLAGVQRETQYF. In DNA, the CDR3 is TGTGCCAGCAGCTTAGCGGGGGTACAGAGGGAGACCCAGTACTTC. Together with reference TRBV7-9 and TRBJ2-5, the CDR3 gives the full variable domain: DTGVSQNPRHKITKRGQNVTFRCDPISEHNRLYWYRQTLGQGPEFLTYFQNEAQLEKSRLLSDRFSAERPKGSFSTLEIQRTEQGDSAMYLCASSLAGVQRETQYFGPGTRLLVL.

The V and J genes are TRBV29-1 and TRBJ2-1; unclear D gene. Trimming removed 6 bases at V and 6 bases at J, with 6 bases between. The CDR3 has 10 residues. Germline lookup yields CDR1 SQVTM and CDR2 ANQGSEA. The CDR3: CSVLSNEQFF. The CDR3 nucleotides are TGCAGCGTACTCAGCAATGAGCAGTTCTTC.

The rearrangement uses TRBV4-3 and TRBJ2-4; D gene uncertain. The CDR3 runs to 12 residues. The germline CDR1 and CDR2 sequences are LGHNA and YSLEER. CDR3 sequence: CTGGRAKNIQYF. The DNA of the CDR3 is TGCACCGGCGGAAGGGCCAAAAACATTCAGTACTTC.

This chain joins TRBV6-2 or TRBV6-3 and TRBJ2-1; D gene ambiguous. V was pared by 2 bases and J by 7 bases, with 15 bases between. The length of the CDR3 is 15 residues. Germline V gene data show CDR1 as MNHEY and CDR2 as SVGEGT. The DNA of the CDR3 is TGTGCCAGCAGTTACGGAGCGACCACTGAAAATGAGCAGTTCTTC. Its translation is CASSYGATTENEQFF.

This clone was detected only a few times. The gene calls are TRBV19 and TRBJ1-2; no definite D call. The germline V gene has CDR1 LNHDA and CDR2 SQIVND (reference sequence). The CDR3 loop spans 12 amino acids. V lost 3 bases to trimming and J lost 1 base, with 3 bases between them. The CDR3 reads CASSMYNYGYTF. In nucleotides, the CDR3 is TGTGCCAGTAGTATGTATAACTATGGCTACACCTTC.

The chain combines TRBV5-6 with TRBJ2-5; TRBD1 agrees at 10 bases. V trimming: 6 bases; J trimming: 5 bases; junction bases outside the gene matches: 10. This CDR3 is 15 amino acids long. Germline V gene sequence: CDR1 SGHDT, CDR2 YYEEEE. The CDR3 sequence: CASNSGTGVGETQYF. CDR3 DNA: TGTGCCAGCAATTCGGGGACAGGGGTCGGGGAGACCCAGTACTTC.

The chain joins TRBV28 to TRBJ2-5; perhaps TRBD1 as D (5 bases). Looked up from germline, CDR1 is MDHEN and CDR2 is SYDVKM. V was shortened by 6 bases and J by 5 bases, with 16 bases between the two germline ends. This CDR3 spans 14 amino acids. CDR3 amino acids: CASSLTVGRETQYF. The CDR3 bases are TGTGCCAGCAGCCTGACGGTGGGGCGGGAGACCCAGTACTTC. The full variable domain, completed using reference TRBV28 and TRBJ2-5, is DVKVTQSSRYLVKRTGEKVFLECVQDMDHENMFWYRQDPGLGLRLIYFSYDVKMKEKGDIPEGYSVSREKKERFSLILESASTNQTSMYLCASSLTVGRETQYFGPGTRLLVL.

The chain has TRBV4-3 and TRBJ2-2; D remains unclear. Trimming took 4 bases from V and 2 from J, leaving 14 bases between them. The CDR3 sequence is 16 residues long. The germline gives CDR1 LGHNA, CDR2 YSLEER. CDR3 in DNA: TGCGCCAGCAGCCTTGGAGTGGTAGCAAACACCGGGGAGCTGTTTTTT. Translation: CASSLGVVANTGELFF.